This T cell receptor beta chain came from a study of shared clonotypes between healthy human individuals. Measured with immunoSEQ multiplex PCR; TCRdb has only the in-frame clones, and not every one. This sample has millions of clones, with just under 95% found just once. Naive CD8 cells were CD45RO-negative, positively selected for CCR7, excluding terminally differentiated effector memory CD45RA+ cells. This sequence was found in a man younger than 35 in good health. Sequencing was performed on naive CD8+ T cells sorted from blood.

The CDR3 spells CASSQDAESYEQYF. In DNA, the CDR3 is TGCGCCAGCAGCCAAGATGCAGAGTCCTACGAGCAGTACTTC. The chain has TRBV4-1 and TRBJ2-7, with D hard to call. The V and J ends lost 0 bases and 1 base respectively, with 7 bases between them. The CDR3 runs to 14 residues. Germline CDR1 MGHRA, CDR2 YSYEKL.